This T cell receptor beta chain appears in the sequencing data of a study of control samples from healthy donors and cancer patients. Trimming pared 2 bases from V and 4 bases from J, leaving 8 bases between. This CDR3 contains 13 residues. Germline CDR1 is MNHNY and CDR2 is SVGAGI (reference sequence). Only in-frame clones appear in the TCRdb table, and some are missing; sequencing was by immunoSEQ multiplex PCR. Of about 110,000 clones in the sample, 70% to 85% were seen once. The sequence was obtained from a man between 18 and 29 years old in good health. The specimen was blood. The chain links TRBV6-6 to TRBJ1-1; D gene uncertain. This CDR3 is CASSYTSGTEAFF. CDR3 nucleotide sequence: TGTGCCAGCAGTTACACAAGTGGCACTGAAGCTTTCTTT.